Included here is one T cell receptor beta chain sequence, with context. CDR3 length: 11 amino acids. Germline loops: CDR1 SGHRS, CDR2 YFSETQ. The V end lost 5 bases, the J end lost 6 bases, and 8 bases lay between the germline ends. The sample comes from a study of blood T cell repertoires in COVID-19. Study-level information: The cDNA or gDNA used as material had been derived from T cells, B-cell-depleted T cells, or PBMCs.

The assay was immunoSEQ multiplex PCR, and TCRdb's table has in-frame clones only and misses some. The table lists 170,000 or so clones, more than 75% of them singletons, with approximately 0.5% in the top ten. The specimen was peripheral blood. V gene TRBV5-1 combines with J gene TRBJ1-2; no clear D gene. The clonotype was recovered from a man aged 60-69 years with COVID-19, enrolled during active disease. CDR3 DNA sequence: TGCGCCAGCAGGTATGCAGATGGCTACACCTTC. It translates to CASRYADGYTF.